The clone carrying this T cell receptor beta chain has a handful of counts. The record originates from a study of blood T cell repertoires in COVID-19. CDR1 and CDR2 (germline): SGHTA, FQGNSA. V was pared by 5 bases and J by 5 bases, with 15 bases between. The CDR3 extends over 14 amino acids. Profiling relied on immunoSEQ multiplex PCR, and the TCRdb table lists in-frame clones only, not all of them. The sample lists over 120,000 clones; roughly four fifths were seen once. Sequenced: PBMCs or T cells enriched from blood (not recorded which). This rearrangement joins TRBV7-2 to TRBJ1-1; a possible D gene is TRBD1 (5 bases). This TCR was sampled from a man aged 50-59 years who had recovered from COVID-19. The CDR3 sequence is CASSPPREGTEAFF. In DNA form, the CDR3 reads TGTGCCAGCAGCCCCCCCAGGGAGGGGACTGAAGCTTTCTTT.